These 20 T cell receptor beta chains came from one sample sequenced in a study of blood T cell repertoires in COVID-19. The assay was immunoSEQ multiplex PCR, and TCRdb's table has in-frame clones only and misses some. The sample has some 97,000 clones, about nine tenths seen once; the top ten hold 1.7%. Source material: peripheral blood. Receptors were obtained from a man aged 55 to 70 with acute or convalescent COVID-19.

In nucleotides, the CDR3 is TGTGCCAGCAGCTTAGCGGAGGGGTGGGGGTATGGCTACACCTTC. It yields the protein CASSLAEGWGYGYTF. The V gene is TRBV7-9, the J gene TRBJ1-2, with a possible D match to TRBD1 (5 bases). Germline CDR1 is SEHNR and CDR2 is FQNEAQ (reference sequence). The CDR3 consists of 15 residues. Trimming stripped 0 bases from V and 5 bases from J, with 13 bases between.

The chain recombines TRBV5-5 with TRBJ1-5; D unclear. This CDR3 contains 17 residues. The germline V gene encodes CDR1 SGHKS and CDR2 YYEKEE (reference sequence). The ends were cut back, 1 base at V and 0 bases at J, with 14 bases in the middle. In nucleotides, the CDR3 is TGTGCCAGCAGCTTGTCGGGGTCCGACCATAGCAATCAGCCCCAGCATTTT. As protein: CASSLSGSDHSNQPQHF.

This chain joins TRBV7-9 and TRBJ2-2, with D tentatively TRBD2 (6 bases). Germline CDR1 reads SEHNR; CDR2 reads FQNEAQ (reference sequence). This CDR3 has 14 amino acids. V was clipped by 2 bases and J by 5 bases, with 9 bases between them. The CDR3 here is CASSLYRETGELFF. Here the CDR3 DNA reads TGTGCCAGCAGCTTATATCGGGAGACCGGGGAGCTGTTTTTT.

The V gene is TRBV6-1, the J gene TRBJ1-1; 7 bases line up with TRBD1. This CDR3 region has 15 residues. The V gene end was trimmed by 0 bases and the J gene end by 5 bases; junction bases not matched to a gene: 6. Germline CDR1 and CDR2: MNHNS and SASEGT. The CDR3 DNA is TGTGCCAGCAGTGAAGCGGGCAGGGGGTGGACTGAAGCTTTCTTT. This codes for CASSEAGRGWTEAFF.

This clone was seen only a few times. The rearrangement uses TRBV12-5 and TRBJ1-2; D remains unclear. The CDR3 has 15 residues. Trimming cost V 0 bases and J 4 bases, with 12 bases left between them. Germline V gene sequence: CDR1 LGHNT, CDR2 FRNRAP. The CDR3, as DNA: TGTGCTAGTGGTTTGGTCATGGAAGAGGGCTATGGCTACACCTTC. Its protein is CASGLVMEEGYGYTF. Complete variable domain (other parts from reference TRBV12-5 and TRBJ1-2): DARVTQTPRHKVTEMGQEVTMRCQPILGHNTVFWYRQTMMQGLELLAYFRNRAPLDDSGMPKDRFSAEMPDATLATLKIQPSEPRDSAVYFCASGLVMEEGYGYTFGSGTRLTVV.

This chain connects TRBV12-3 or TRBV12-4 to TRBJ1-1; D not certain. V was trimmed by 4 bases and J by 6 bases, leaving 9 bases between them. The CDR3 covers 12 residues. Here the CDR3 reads CASSSQEAEAFF. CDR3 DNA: TGTGCCAGCAGTTCCCAGGAGGCTGAAGCTTTCTTT.

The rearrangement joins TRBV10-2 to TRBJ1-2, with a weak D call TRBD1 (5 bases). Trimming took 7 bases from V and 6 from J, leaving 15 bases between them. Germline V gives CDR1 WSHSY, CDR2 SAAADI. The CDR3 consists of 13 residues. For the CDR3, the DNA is TGCGCCAGCACCACGTGGGGGGGAGATGGCTACACCTTC. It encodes CASTTWGGDGYTF.

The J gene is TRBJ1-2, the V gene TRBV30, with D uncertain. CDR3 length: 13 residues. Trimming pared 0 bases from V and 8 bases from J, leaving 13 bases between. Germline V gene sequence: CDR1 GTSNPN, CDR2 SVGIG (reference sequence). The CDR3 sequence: CAWSVRRARGYTF. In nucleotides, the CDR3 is TGTGCCTGGAGTGTACGGAGGGCACGCGGCTACACCTTC.

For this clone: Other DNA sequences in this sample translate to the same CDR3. This CDR3 reads CASSLEGGQPQHF. In nucleotides, the CDR3 is TGTGCCAGCAGCTTAGAGGGGGGGCAGCCCCAGCATTTT. The chain combines TRBV7-9 with TRBJ1-5, with a weak D call TRBD1 (6 bases). Germline V CDR1 and CDR2: SEHNR, FQNEAQ (reference sequence). V was trimmed by 1 base and J by 7 bases, leaving 8 bases between them. There are 13 residues in the CDR3.

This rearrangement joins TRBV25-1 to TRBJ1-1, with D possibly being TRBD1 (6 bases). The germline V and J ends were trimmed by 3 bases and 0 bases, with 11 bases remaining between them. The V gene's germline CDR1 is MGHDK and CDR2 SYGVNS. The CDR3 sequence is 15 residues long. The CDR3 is CASSDKSGVNTEAFF. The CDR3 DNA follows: TGTGCCAGCAGTGATAAGTCAGGGGTGAACACTGAAGCTTTCTTT.

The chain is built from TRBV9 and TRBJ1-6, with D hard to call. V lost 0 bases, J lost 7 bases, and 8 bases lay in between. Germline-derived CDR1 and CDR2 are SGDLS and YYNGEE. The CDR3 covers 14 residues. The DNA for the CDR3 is TGTGCCAGCAGCGTAGGCGGATTAAATTCACCCCTCCACTTT. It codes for CASSVGGLNSPLHF.

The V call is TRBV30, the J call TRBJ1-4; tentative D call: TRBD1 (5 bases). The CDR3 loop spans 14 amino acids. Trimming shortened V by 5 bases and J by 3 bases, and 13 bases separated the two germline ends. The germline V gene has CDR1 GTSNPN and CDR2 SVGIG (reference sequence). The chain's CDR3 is CAWDPGLSNEKLFF. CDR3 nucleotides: TGTGCCTGGGATCCGGGACTCTCTAATGAAAAACTGTTTTTT.

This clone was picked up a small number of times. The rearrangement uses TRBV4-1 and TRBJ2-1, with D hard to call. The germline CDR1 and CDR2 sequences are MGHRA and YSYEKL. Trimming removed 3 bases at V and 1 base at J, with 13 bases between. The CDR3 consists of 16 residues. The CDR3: CASSHVGRSSYNEQFF. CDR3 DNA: TGCGCCAGCAGCCACGTGGGCCGAAGTTCCTACAATGAGCAGTTCTTC.

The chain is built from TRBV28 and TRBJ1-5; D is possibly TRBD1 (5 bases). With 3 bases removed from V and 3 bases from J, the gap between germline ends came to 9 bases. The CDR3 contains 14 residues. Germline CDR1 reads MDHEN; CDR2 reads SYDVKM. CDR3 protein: CASSLGQNNQPQHF. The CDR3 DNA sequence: TGTGCCAGCAGTTTGGGGCAGAACAATCAGCCCCAGCATTTT.

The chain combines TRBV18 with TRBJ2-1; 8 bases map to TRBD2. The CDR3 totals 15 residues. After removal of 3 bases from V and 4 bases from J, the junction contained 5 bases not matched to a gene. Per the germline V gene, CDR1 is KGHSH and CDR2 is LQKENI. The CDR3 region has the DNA TGTGCCAGCTCACCGGAGCGGGGGTTTTACAATGAGCAGTTCTTC. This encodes CASSPERGFYNEQFF.

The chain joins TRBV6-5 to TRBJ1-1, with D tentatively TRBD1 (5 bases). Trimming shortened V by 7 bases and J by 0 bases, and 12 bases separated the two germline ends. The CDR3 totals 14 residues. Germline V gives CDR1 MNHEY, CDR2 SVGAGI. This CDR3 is CASTEGSVNTEAFF. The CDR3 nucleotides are TGTGCCAGCACGGAGGGGTCCGTGAACACTGAAGCTTTCTTT.

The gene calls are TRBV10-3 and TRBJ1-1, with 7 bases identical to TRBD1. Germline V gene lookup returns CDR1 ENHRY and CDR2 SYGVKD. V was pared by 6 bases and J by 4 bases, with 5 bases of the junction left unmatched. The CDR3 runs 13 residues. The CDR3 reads CAISETGATEAFF. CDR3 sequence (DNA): TGTGCCATCAGCGAAACAGGGGCCACTGAAGCTTTCTTT.

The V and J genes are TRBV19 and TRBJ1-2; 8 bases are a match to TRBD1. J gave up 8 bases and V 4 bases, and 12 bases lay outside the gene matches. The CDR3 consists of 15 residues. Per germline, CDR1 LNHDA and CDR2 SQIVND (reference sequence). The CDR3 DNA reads TGTGCCAGTAGTACCCTGACAGGGGCAAACGTGGGCTACACCTTC. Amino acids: CASSTLTGANVGYTF.

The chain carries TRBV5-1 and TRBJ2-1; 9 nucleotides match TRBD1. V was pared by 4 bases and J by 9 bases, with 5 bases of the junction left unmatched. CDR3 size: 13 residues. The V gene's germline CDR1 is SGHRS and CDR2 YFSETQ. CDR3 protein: CASSPGQGSEQFF. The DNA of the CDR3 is TGCGCCAGCAGCCCGGGACAGGGAAGTGAGCAGTTCTTC.

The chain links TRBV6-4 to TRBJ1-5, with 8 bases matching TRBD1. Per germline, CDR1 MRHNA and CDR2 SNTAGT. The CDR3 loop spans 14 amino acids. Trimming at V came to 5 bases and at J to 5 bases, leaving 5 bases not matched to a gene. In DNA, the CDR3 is TGTGCCAGCAGTTCTACAGGGGGTCATCAGCCCCAGCATTTT. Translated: CASSSTGGHQPQHF.